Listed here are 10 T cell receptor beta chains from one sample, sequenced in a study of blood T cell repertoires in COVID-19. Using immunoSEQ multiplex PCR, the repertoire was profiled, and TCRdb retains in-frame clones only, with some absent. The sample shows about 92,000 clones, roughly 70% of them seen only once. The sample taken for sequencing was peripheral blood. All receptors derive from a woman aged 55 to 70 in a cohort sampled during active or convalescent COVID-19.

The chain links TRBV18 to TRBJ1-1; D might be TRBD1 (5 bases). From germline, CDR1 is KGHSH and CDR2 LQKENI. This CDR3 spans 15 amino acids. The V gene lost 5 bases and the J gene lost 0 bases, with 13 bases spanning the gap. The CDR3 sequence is CASSSAVQVNTEAFF. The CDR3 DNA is TGTGCCAGCTCAAGCGCCGTACAGGTGAACACTGAAGCTTTCTTT.

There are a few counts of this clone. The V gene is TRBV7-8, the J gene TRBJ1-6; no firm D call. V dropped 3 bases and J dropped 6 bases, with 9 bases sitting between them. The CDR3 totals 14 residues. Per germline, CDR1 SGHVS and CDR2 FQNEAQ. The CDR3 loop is CASSFTGSNSPLHF. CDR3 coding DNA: TGTGCCAGCAGCTTCACCGGGAGTAATTCACCCCTCCACTTT.

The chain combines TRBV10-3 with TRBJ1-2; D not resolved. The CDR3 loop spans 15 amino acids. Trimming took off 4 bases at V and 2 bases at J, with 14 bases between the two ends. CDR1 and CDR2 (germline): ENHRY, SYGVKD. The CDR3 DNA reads TGTGCCATCAGTGCCCTTGACGGCGGGAACTATGGCTACACCTTC. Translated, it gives CAISALDGGNYGYTF.

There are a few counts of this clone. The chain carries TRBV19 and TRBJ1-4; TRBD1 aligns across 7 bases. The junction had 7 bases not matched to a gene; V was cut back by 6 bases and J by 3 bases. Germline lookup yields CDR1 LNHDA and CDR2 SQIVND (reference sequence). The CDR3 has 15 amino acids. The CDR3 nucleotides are TGTGCCAGTAGGCAAGACAGGGCGGCTAATGAAAAACTGTTTTTT. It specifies CASRQDRAANEKLFF.

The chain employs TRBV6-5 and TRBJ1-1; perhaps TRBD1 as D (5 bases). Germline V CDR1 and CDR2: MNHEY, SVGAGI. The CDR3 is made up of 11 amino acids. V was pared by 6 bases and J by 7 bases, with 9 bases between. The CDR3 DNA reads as TGTGCCAGCAGAAGGGGACTTGAAGCTTTCTTT. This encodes CASRRGLEAFF.

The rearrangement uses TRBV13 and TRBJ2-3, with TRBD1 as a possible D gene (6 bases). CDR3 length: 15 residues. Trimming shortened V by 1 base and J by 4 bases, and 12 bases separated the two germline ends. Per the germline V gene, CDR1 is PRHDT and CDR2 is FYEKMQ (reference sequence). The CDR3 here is CASSLARGLADTQYF. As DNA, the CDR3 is TGTGCCAGCAGCTTAGCCAGGGGTTTGGCAGATACGCAGTATTTT.

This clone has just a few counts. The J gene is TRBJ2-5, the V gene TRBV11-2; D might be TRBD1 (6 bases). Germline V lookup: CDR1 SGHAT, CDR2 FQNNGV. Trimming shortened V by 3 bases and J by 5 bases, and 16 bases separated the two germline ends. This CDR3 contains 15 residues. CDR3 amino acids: CASSFSWDTWETQYF. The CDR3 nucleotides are TGTGCCAGCAGCTTCTCGTGGGACACCTGGGAGACCCAGTACTTC.

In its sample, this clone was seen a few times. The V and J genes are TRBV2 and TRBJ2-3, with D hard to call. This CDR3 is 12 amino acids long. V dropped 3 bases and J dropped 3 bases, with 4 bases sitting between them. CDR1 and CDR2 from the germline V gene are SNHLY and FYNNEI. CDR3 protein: CASSDSTDTQYF. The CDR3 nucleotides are TGTGCCAGCAGTGACTCTACAGATACGCAGTATTTT.

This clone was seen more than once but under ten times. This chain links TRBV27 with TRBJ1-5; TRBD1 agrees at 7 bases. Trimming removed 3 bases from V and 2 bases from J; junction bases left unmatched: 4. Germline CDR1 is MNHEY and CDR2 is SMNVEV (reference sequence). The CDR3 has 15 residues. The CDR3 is CASSLDRRGNQPQHF. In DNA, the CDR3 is TGTGCCAGCAGTTTGGACAGGCGGGGCAATCAGCCCCAGCATTTT.

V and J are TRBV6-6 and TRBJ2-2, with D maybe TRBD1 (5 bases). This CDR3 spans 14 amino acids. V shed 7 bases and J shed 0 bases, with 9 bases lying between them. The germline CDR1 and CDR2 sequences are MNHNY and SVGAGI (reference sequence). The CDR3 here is CASIKGTNTGELFF. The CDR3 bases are TGTGCCAGCATTAAGGGGACGAACACCGGGGAGCTGTTTTTT.